This TCR beta chain was recovered during a study of radiotherapy plus CTLA-4 blockade in lung cancer. V lost 1 base and J lost 1, with 10 bases in between. CDR1 is SGHAT and CDR2 is FQNNGV in the germline V gene. The CDR3 contains 15 residues. Method: immunoSEQ multiplex PCR; TCRdb's copy keeps in-frame clones and lacks some. The sample contains over 70,000 clones, approximately 83% of which appear only once. The rearrangement links TRBV11-2 to TRBJ2-5, with D possibly being TRBD2 (5 bases). The sequence derives from a human donor with non-small cell lung cancer who had a partial response to radiotherapy plus ipilimumab. Sequenced here: peripheral blood, sampled from a patient treated with radiotherapy plus ipilimumab. The CDR3 sequence: CASSLGAGGQETQYF. The CDR3, as DNA: TGTGCCAGCAGCTTAGGGGCAGGAGGCCAAGAGACCCAGTACTTC.